A selection of T cell receptor beta chains follows, all from one sample in a study of T cell changes during pregnancy in multiple sclerosis. TCRdb keeps only in-frame clones here, not all; method: immunoSEQ multiplex PCR. The repertoire holds more than 45,000 clones, with approximately 90% as singletons. The starting material was CD4+ T cells from peripheral blood mononuclear cells, obtained after pregnancy. The receptors come from a female donor with multiple sclerosis, enrolled in a pregnancy study. CDR3s include the opening cysteine and the closing phenylalanine or tryptophan. Fields, in order: clone size, J gene, V gene, D gene, CDR3 DNA, CDR3 protein. The D gene is left open where the match is weak. Only part of the rows carry a size: once, few, many, or a class if the clone is expanded.

NA,TRBJ2-2,TRBV7-2,NA,TGTGCCAGCAGCCCGGACTACTTCATCGGGGAGCTGTTTTTT,CASSPDYFIGELFF
NA,TRBJ2-7,TRBV5-1,TRBD2,TGCGCCAGCAGCTTGGCGGGAGGGCCGGGCGAGCAGTACTTC,CASSLAGGPGEQYF
NA,TRBJ1-1,TRBV7-6,NA,TGTGCCAGCAGCGCCGACACGAACACTGAAGCTTTCTTT,CASSADTNTEAFF
once,TRBJ1-5,TRBV5-8,NA,TGTGCCAGCAGCGGGGGCCTTAAGGGGAATCAGCCCCAGCATTTT,CASSGGLKGNQPQHF
few,TRBJ2-2,TRBV2,TRBD1,TGTGCCAGCAACCAGCCCAGGACAGGGCCCAACACCGGGGAGCTGTTTTTT,CASNQPRTGPNTGELFF
NA,TRBJ2-1,TRBV7-2,NA,TGTGCCAGCAGTTCCCGACTAGGCTCCTACAATGAGCAGTTCTTC,CASSSRLGSYNEQFF
NA,TRBJ2-2,TRBV19,NA,TGTGCCAGTAGTATAGTCGGGACATTGAACACCGGGGAGCTGTTTTTT,CASSIVGTLNTGELFF
once,TRBJ2-3,TRBV7-2,TRBD2,TGTGCCAGCAGCTTAGGATCAGCGGGAGGTGTAGATACGCAGTATTTT,CASSLGSAGGVDTQYF
once,TRBJ2-3,TRBV10-2,NA,TGCGCCAGTGCCCCACCAGGGGTCACAGATACGCAGTATTTT,CASAPPGVTDTQYF
NA,TRBJ2-1,TRBV7-2,NA,TGTGCCAGCAGCTTAGCTACAGGAGCCTACAATGAGCAGTTCTTC,CASSLATGAYNEQFF
NA,TRBJ2-7,TRBV5-1,TRBD1,TGCGCCAGCAGCTTGGCAGGGGGCCCCTACGAGCAGTACTTC,CASSLAGGPYEQYF
NA,TRBJ1-2,TRBV7-2,TRBD1,TGTGCCAGCAGCTACCGACAGGGGGCGCCTGCCTATGGCTACACCTTC,CASSYRQGAPAYGYTF
NA,TRBJ2-2,TRBV7-3,TRBD1,TGTGCCAGCAGCTTAGGGCGGACAGGGACACCCGGGGAGCTGTTTTTT,CASSLGRTGTPGELFF
NA,TRBJ1-1,TRBV5-1,NA,TGCGCCAGCAGCTGGCTGACAGAGAACACTGAAGCTTTCTTT,CASSWLTENTEAFF
NA,TRBJ2-6,TRBV21-1,NA,TGTGCCAGCAGCATTTCAGGGTCCGGGGCCAACGTCCTGACTTTC,CASSISGSGANVLTF
NA,TRBJ1-4,TRBV14,TRBD1,TGTGCCAGCAGCCGTGTGGGACAGGGGAATGAAAAACTGTTTTTT,CASSRVGQGNEKLFF